A selection of T cell receptor beta chains follows, all from one sample in a study of blood T cell repertoires in COVID-19. The assay was immunoSEQ multiplex PCR, and TCRdb's table has in-frame clones only and misses some. This table has 360,000 or so clones, 90% appearing once. The sample consisted of peripheral blood. These receptors came from a man younger than 30 with active or convalescent COVID-19. Each CDR3 is given with its conserved first and last residue. D genes are given only for firm matches. A row's size may be missing; if present it is once, few, many or a size class.

cdr3_aa	cdr3_nt	d_call	v_call	clone_size	j_call
CASSSTDSSSPLHF	TGTGCCAGCAGTTCGACAGATAGTTCTTCACCCCTCCACTTT	-	TRBV6-5	-	TRBJ1-6
CASSRGTSGGTSTDTQYF	TGTGCCAGCAGCCGAGGGACTAGCGGGGGGACTAGCACAGATACGCAGTATTTT	TRBD2	TRBV3-1/TRBV3-2	-	TRBJ2-3
CASRDGQGALHF	TGCGCCAGCAGGGACGGACAGGGAGCCCTCCACTTT	TRBD1	TRBV5-1	-	TRBJ1-6
CASSLAVGGSGEKLFF	TGTGCCAGCAGCTTAGCAGTAGGTGGGAGTGGTGAAAAACTGTTTTTT	-	TRBV7-2	-	TRBJ1-4
CASSPRGAETQYF	TGTGCCAGCTCACCCCGGGGGGCAGAGACCCAGTACTTC	-	TRBV18	-	TRBJ2-5
CASSLVLAGNEQYF	TGCGCCAGCAGCTTGGTGCTAGCGGGGAACGAGCAGTACTTC	TRBD2	TRBV5-1	-	TRBJ2-7
CASSQERAARWETQYF	TGTGCCAGCTCGCAAGAGCGGGCCGCTAGGTGGGAGACCCAGTACTTC	-	TRBV18	-	TRBJ2-5
CSSTGQGYTEAFF	TGCAGCTCAACCGGACAGGGATACACTGAAGCTTTCTTT	TRBD1	TRBV29-1	few	TRBJ1-1
CASSLGGAVWKSPLHF	TGTGCCAGCAGTTTGGGGGGGGCAGTCTGGAAATCACCCCTCCACTTT	-	TRBV28	-	TRBJ1-6
CASNPGGSAGTQYF	TGTGCCAGTAATCCAGGAGGCAGCGCGGGGACCCAGTACTTC	-	TRBV19	-	TRBJ2-5
CASSLVGKTGDPYEQYF	TGTGCCAGCAGTTTAGTCGGGAAAACAGGGGACCCCTACGAGCAGTACTTC	TRBD1	TRBV27	-	TRBJ2-7
CASSLAGDRDQPQHF	TGTGCCAGCAGCCTCGCGGGGGACAGGGATCAGCCCCAGCATTTT	TRBD1	TRBV5-4	-	TRBJ1-5
CASSSGGGTDTQYF	TGTGCCAGCAGCTCCGGGGGGGGCACAGATACGCAGTATTTT	TRBD2	TRBV7-9	-	TRBJ2-3
CASSSPPGQSNYGYTF	TGTGCCAGCAGCTCTCCTCCGGGACAAAGTAACTATGGCTACACCTTC	-	TRBV5-4	-	TRBJ1-2
CASSYTTRGETQYF	TGTGCCAGCAGTTACACAACCAGAGGAGAGACCCAGTACTTC	-	TRBV6-6	-	TRBJ2-5
CASRVSGDGWYGYTF	TGTGCCAGTAGGGTTTCCGGAGACGGGTGGTATGGCTACACCTTC	-	TRBV19	-	TRBJ1-2
CASSLRRSGSLYEQYF	TGTGCCAGCAGTTTAAGGCGTAGCGGGAGTCTCTACGAGCAGTACTTC	TRBD2	TRBV28	once	TRBJ2-7
CATSEGRNEQFF	TGTGCCACCAGTGAGGGGAGGAATGAGCAGTTCTTC	-	TRBV24-1	-	TRBJ2-1
CATSDSYRDYTF	TGTGCCACCAGTGATTCCTACAGGGACTACACCTTC	-	TRBV24-1	-	TRBJ1-2
CASSKPGTRNTEAFF	TGTGCCAGCAGTAAACCCGGGACAAGGAACACTGAAGCTTTCTTT	-	TRBV6-5	-	TRBJ1-1
CASSLRTGDGEQYF	TGCGCCAGCAGCCTTCGCACGGGGGACGGCGAGCAGTACTTC	-	TRBV5-1	-	TRBJ2-7
CASSLDSETQYF	TGTGCCAGCAGTTTAGATTCGGAGACCCAGTACTTC	-	TRBV12-3/TRBV12-4	once	TRBJ2-5
CASSARLVVAGELFF	TGTGCCAGCAGTGCCAGACTAGTCGTGGCCGGGGAGCTGTTTTTT	-	TRBV6-2/TRBV6-3	-	TRBJ2-2
CATSEAGYRELFF	TGTGCCACCAGTGAGGCAGGGTACCGGGAGCTGTTTTTT	-	TRBV24-1	-	TRBJ2-2
CASSQDSGTRSNEQFF	TGCGCCAGCAGCCAAGATAGTGGGACTAGAAGCAATGAGCAGTTCTTC	TRBD2	TRBV4-3	-	TRBJ2-1
CASSGGLAGGRFGNEQFF	TGTGCCAGCAGTGGGGGACTAGCGGGAGGGAGGTTTGGGAATGAGCAGTTCTTC	TRBD2	TRBV6-2/TRBV6-3	-	TRBJ2-1
CASSLRGAGPSGEAFF	TGTGCCAGCAGCTTAAGGGGCGCAGGACCGTCTGGTGAAGCTTTCTTT	-	TRBV7-9	-	TRBJ1-1
CASSSAGGLLTGELFF	TGTGCCAGTAGTTCGGCGGGGGGCCTTCTCACCGGGGAGCTGTTTTTT	TRBD2	TRBV19	-	TRBJ2-2
CASSWLAAEMNTEAFF	TGTGCCAGCAGCTGGCTTGCGGCCGAGATGAACACTGAAGCTTTCTTT	-	TRBV7-9	-	TRBJ1-1
CASSPSGRSDTQYF	TGTGCCAGCAGCCCTAGCGGGAGATCAGATACGCAGTATTTT	TRBD2	TRBV9	-	TRBJ2-3
CAWSNTGTSYGYTF	TGTGCCTGGAGCAATACCGGGACTAGTTATGGCTACACCTTC	-	TRBV30	-	TRBJ1-2
CASSDRVGYGYTF	TGTGCCAGCAGCGACAGGGTTGGCTATGGCTACACCTTC	TRBD1	TRBV28	-	TRBJ1-2
CASSPPGTPYEAFF	TGTGCCAGCAGTCCCCCCGGGACACCTTATGAAGCTTTCTTT	-	TRBV6-2/TRBV6-3	-	TRBJ1-1
CASSLGGGRGLYEQYF	TGTGCCAGCAGCTTAGGAGGCGGCAGGGGGCTCTACGAGCAGTACTTC	TRBD1	TRBV7-2	-	TRBJ2-7
CASSFLAGRWLFF	TGTGCCAGCAGTTTTCTGGCAGGTCGATGGCTGTTTTTT	-	TRBV28	-	TRBJ1-4
CASSPGESEAFF	TGTGCCAGCAGCCCAGGGGAATCTGAAGCTTTCTTT	-	TRBV11-3	once	TRBJ1-1
CASSFTGGRQPQHF	TGTGCCAGCAGTTTCACAGGGGGCCGGCAGCCCCAGCATTTT	TRBD1	TRBV6-2/TRBV6-3	-	TRBJ1-5
CASSRLEGQDYGYTF	TGTGCCAGCAGCCGGCTGGAGGGACAGGACTATGGCTACACCTTC	TRBD1	TRBV5-6	once	TRBJ1-2
CASSETSGVEQYF	TGTGCCAGCAGTGAAACTAGCGGAGTCGAGCAGTACTTC	TRBD2	TRBV6-4	-	TRBJ2-7
CSVRGDRYNEQFF	TGCAGCGTACGAGGAGACAGATACAATGAGCAGTTCTTC	-	TRBV29-1	-	TRBJ2-1
CASSKEGGHSYEQYF	TGTGCCAGCAGCAAAGAGGGGGGGCACTCCTACGAGCAGTACTTC	-	TRBV21-1	-	TRBJ2-7
CASSLNGRAGPDTQYF	TGTGCCAGCAGCCTAAACGGGAGAGCAGGGCCGGATACGCAGTATTTT	-	TRBV7-3	-	TRBJ2-3
CASRTQGAGGYTF	TGTGCCAGCAGGACTCAGGGGGCGGGTGGCTACACCTTC	TRBD1	TRBV7-2	-	TRBJ1-2
CASSLAGTGELFF	TGTGCCAGCAGCTTGGCAGGGACCGGGGAGCTGTTTTTT	-	TRBV5-6	few	TRBJ2-2